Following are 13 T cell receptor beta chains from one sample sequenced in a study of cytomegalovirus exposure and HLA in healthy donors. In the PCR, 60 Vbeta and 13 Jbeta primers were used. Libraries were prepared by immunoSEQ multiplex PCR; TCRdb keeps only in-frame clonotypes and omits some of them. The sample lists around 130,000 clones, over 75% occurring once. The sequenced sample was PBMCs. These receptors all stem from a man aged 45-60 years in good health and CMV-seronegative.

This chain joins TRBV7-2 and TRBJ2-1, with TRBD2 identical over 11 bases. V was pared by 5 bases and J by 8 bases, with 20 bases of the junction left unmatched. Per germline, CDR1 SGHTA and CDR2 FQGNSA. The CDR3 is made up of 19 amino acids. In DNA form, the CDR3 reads TGTGCCAGCAGCGCCCCACTACTAGCGGGAGTAGGTCTTAAAGATGAGCAGTTCTTC. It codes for CASSAPLLAGVGLKDEQFF.

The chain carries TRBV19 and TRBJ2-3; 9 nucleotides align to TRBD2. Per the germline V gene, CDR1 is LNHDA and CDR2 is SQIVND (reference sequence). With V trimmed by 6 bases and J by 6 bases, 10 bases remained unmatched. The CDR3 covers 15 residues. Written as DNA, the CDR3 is TGTGCCAGTAGCCCGGCGGGAGGGCCCTCTGATACGCAGTATTTT. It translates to CASSPAGGPSDTQYF.

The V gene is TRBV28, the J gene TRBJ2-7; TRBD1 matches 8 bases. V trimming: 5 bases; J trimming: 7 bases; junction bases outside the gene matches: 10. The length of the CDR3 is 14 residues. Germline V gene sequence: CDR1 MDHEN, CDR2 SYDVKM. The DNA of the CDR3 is TGTGCCAGCAGTGCAGGGGGCGCAGGAGGAGAGCAGTACTTC. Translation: CASSAGGAGGEQYF.

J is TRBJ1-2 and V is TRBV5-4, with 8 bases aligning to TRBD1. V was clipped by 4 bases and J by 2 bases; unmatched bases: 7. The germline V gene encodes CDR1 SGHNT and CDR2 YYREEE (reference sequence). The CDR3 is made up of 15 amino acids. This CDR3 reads CASSGGRGRNYGYTF. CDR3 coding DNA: TGTGCCAGCAGCGGGGGCAGGGGGCGCAACTATGGCTACACCTTC.

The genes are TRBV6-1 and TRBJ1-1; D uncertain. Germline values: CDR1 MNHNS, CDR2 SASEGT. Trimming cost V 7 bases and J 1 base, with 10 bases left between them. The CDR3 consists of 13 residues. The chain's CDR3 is CASTPQRNTEAFF. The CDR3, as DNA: TGTGCCAGCACACCACAGAGGAACACTGAAGCTTTCTTT.

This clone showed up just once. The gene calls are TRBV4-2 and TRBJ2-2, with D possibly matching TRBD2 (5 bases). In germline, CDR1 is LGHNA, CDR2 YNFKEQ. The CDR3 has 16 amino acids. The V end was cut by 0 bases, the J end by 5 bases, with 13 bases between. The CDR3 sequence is CASSQETRELTGELFF. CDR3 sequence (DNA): TGTGCCAGCAGCCAAGAAACAAGGGAGTTGACCGGGGAGCTGTTTTTT.

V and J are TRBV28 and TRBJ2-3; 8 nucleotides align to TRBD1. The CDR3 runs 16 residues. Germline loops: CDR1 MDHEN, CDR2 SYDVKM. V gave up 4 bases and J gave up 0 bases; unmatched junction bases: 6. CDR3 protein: CASSSGTGTSTDTQYF. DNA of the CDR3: TGTGCCAGCAGTTCGGGGACAGGTACGAGCACAGATACGCAGTATTTT.

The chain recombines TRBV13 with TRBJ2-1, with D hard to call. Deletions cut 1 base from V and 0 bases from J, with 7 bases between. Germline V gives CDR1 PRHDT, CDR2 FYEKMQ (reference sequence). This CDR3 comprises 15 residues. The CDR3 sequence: CASSLDSRSYNEQFF. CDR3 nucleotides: TGTGCCAGCAGCTTAGACAGCCGCTCCTACAATGAGCAGTTCTTC. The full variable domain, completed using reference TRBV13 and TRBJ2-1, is AAGVIQSPRHLIKEKRETATLKCYPIPRHDTVYWYQQGPGQDPQFLISFYEKMQSDKGSIPDRFSAQQFSDYHSELNMSSLELGDSALYFCASSLDSRSYNEQFFGPGTRLTVL.

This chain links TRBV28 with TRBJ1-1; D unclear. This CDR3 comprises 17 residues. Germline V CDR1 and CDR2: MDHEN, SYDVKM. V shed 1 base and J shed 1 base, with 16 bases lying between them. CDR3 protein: CASSLYRGVWTNTEAFF. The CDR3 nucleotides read TGTGCCAGCAGTTTATATCGCGGGGTGTGGACGAACACTGAAGCTTTCTTT.

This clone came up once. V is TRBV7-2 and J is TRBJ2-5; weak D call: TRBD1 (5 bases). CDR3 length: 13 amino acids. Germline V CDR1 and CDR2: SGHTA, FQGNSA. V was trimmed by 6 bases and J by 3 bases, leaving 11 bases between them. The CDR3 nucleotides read TGTGCCAGCAGTCGACAGATCGAAGAGACCCAGTACTTC. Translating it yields CASSRQIEETQYF. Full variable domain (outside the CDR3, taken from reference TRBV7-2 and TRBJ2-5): GAGVSQSPSNKVTEKGKDVELRCDPISGHTALYWYRQSLGQGLEFLIYFQGNSAPDKSGLPSDRFSAERTGGSVSTLTIQRTQQEDSAVYLCASSRQIEETQYFGPGTRLLVL.

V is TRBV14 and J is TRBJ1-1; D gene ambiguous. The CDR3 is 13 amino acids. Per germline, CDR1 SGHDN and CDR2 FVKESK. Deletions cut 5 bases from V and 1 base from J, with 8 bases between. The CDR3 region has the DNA TGTGCCAGCAGCGTGACGGGGAACACTGAAGCTTTCTTT. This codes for CASSVTGNTEAFF. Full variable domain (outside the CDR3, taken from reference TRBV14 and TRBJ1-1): EAGVTQFPSHSVIEKGQTVTLRCDPISGHDNLYWYRRVMGKEIKFLLHFVKESKQDESGMPNNRFLAERTGGTYSTLKVQPAELEDSGVYFCASSVTGNTEAFFGQGTRLTVV.

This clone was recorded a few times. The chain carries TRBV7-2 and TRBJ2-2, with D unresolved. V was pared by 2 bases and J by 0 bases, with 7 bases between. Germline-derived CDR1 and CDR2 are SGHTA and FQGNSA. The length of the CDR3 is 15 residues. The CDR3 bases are TGTGCCAGCAGCTTAACGGGTACGAACACCGGGGAGCTGTTTTTT. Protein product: CASSLTGTNTGELFF.

CDR3 sequence (DNA): TGTGCCAGCAGTTTGGAGGCGAACACTGAAGCTTTCTTT. It translates to CASSLEANTEAFF. V usage is TRBV28 and J usage is TRBJ1-1; D is undetermined. CDR3 size: 13 residues. V was pared by 3 bases and J by 1 base, with 6 bases between. In germline, CDR1 is MDHEN, CDR2 SYDVKM. The whole variable domain, filled in from reference TRBV28 and TRBJ1-1, reads DVKVTQSSRYLVKRTGEKVFLECVQDMDHENMFWYRQDPGLGLRLIYFSYDVKMKEKGDIPEGYSVSREKKERFSLILESASTNQTSMYLCASSLEANTEAFFGQGTRLTVV.